The 26 T cell receptor beta chains below all came from one sample that was sequenced in a study of Ad26.COV2.S vaccination and SARS-CoV-2 variants. Treatment here: 15 to 20 received Ad26.COV2.S at low or high dose, single or two shots; 5 received placebo; per-sample allocation not given. Vaccine and placebo recipients were sampled on day 63 after the first injection. The assay was immunoSEQ multiplex PCR, and TCRdb's table has in-frame clones only and misses some. Of 360,000 or so clones detected, around 87% appear once; the ten largest clones hold about 3.5%. Here the sequenced sample was peripheral blood, taken in a trial of Ad26.COV2.S vaccine versus placebo. The source is a person aged 18 to 59 who received the Ad26.COV2.S COVID-19 vaccine or a placebo.

The J gene is TRBJ2-7, the V gene TRBV7-9, with a possible D match to TRBD2 (5 bases). V was clipped by 1 base and J by 3 bases, with 10 bases between them. The CDR3 loop spans 14 amino acids. CDR1 and CDR2 from the germline V gene are SEHNR and FQNEAQ (reference sequence). CDR3 bases: TGTGCCAGCAGCTTAGAGCACCGGGGCTACGAGCAGTACTTC. As protein: CASSLEHRGYEQYF.

V usage is TRBV10-3 and J usage is TRBJ2-5; 13 nucleotides match TRBD2. The junction had 6 bases not matched to a gene; V was cut back by 10 bases and J by 4 bases. The CDR3 sequence is 14 residues long. Germline V gives CDR1 ENHRY, CDR2 SYGVKD. DNA for the CDR3: TGTGCCACCGGACTAGCGGGGGAGGGAGAGACCCAGTACTTC. Its translation: CATGLAGEGETQYF.

The V and J genes are TRBV7-2 and TRBJ2-5; 11 nucleotides agree with TRBD2. Germline CDR1 is SGHTA and CDR2 is FQGNSA. The ends lost 5 bases at V and 1 base at J; junction bases unmatched: 9. The CDR3 length is 17 residues. CDR3 sequence reads: CASSAPRGLAVQETQYF. The CDR3 bases are TGTGCCAGCAGCGCTCCCCGGGGACTAGCGGTCCAAGAGACCCAGTACTTC.

This clone was detected only once. This chain joins TRBV5-5 and TRBJ1-4; the D gene is possibly TRBD1 (5 bases). Trimming removed 4 bases at V and 10 bases at J, with 17 bases between. CDR1 is SGHKS, CDR2 YYEKEE, per germline (reference sequence). The CDR3 is made up of 14 amino acids. The CDR3 DNA sequence: TGTGCCAGCAGCAGCATCAGGGCGGGGGGAAAACTGTTTTTT. Its translation is CASSSIRAGGKLFF.

The rearrangement links TRBV4-1 to TRBJ1-5; D remains unclear. The germline gives CDR1 MGHRA, CDR2 YSYEKL. This CDR3 region has 14 residues. Trimming shortened V by 0 bases and J by 4 bases, and 7 bases separated the two germline ends. CDR3: CASSQDRVNQPQHF. Written as DNA, the CDR3 is TGCGCCAGCAGCCAAGACCGGGTGAATCAGCCCCAGCATTTT.

This rearrangement joins TRBV18 to TRBJ1-4; 9 bases are a match to TRBD1. The length of the CDR3 is 16 residues. Per the germline V gene, CDR1 is KGHSH and CDR2 is LQKENI. After removal of 2 bases from V and 3 bases from J, the junction contained 4 bases not matched to a gene. CDR3 sequence: CASSPRTGDSNEKLFF. The CDR3 DNA reads TGTGCCAGCTCACCAAGGACAGGGGATTCTAATGAAAAACTGTTTTTT.

The J gene is TRBJ1-5, the V gene TRBV7-2; unclear D gene. The CDR3 loop spans 16 amino acids. The ends were cut back, 0 bases at V and 2 bases at J, with 11 bases in the middle. From germline, CDR1 is SGHTA and CDR2 FQGNSA. This chain's CDR3 is CASSLAIPARNQPQHF. CDR3 DNA: TGTGCCAGCAGCTTAGCGATACCCGCGCGCAATCAGCCCCAGCATTTT.

The chain carries TRBV28 and TRBJ1-6; D remains unclear. In germline, CDR1 is MDHEN, CDR2 SYDVKM. V was pared by 6 bases and J by 0 bases, with 15 bases between. The CDR3 is made up of 17 amino acids. The CDR3 DNA sequence: TGTGCCAGCAGCGTCTCGGTACGTGTCTCCTATAATTCACCCCTCCACTTT. It is translated as CASSVSVRVSYNSPLHF.

V gene TRBV19 combines with J gene TRBJ1-2; no firm D call. This CDR3 is 17 amino acids long. Germline CDR1 reads LNHDA; CDR2 reads SQIVND (reference sequence). V lost 2 bases to trimming and J lost 4 bases, with 20 bases between them. The chain's CDR3 is CASSIPTGREPGYGYTF. Here the CDR3 DNA reads TGTGCCAGTAGTATACCCACCGGGAGGGAGCCCGGCTATGGCTACACCTTC. Variable domain in full (rest from reference TRBV19 and TRBJ1-2): DGGITQSPKYLFRKEGQNVTLSCEQNLNHDAMYWYRQDPGQGLRLIYYSQIVNDFQKGDIAEGYSVSREKKESFPLTVTSAQKNPTAFYLCASSIPTGREPGYGYTFGSGTRLTVV.

The chain is built from TRBV9 and TRBJ2-1; D unresolved. This CDR3 spans 15 amino acids. Deletions cut 3 bases from V and 0 bases from J, with 10 bases between. Germline CDR1 reads SGDLS; CDR2 reads YYNGEE. Here the CDR3 reads CASSGAWSSYNEQFF. Written as DNA, the CDR3 is TGTGCCAGCAGCGGCGCGTGGAGCTCCTACAATGAGCAGTTCTTC.

The chain couples TRBV27 to TRBJ2-7, with D unresolved. In germline, CDR1 is MNHEY, CDR2 SMNVEV (reference sequence). This CDR3 contains 13 residues. Between the trimmed V and J ends, which lost 5 bases and 3 bases, there was a span of 11 bases. CDR3 nucleotides: TGTGCCAGCAGTAACTCAGCATACTACGAGCAGTACTTC. Its protein product is CASSNSAYYEQYF.

The chain recombines TRBV19 with TRBJ1-5; D not certain. Germline values: CDR1 LNHDA, CDR2 SQIVND (reference sequence). The CDR3 consists of 17 residues. Trimming took 3 bases from V and 0 from J, leaving 15 bases between them. CDR3 protein: CASSIVRPESSNQPQHF. The CDR3 region has the DNA TGTGCCAGTAGTATTGTTCGGCCCGAGAGTAGCAATCAGCCCCAGCATTTT.

The chain recombines TRBV7-2 with TRBJ2-1; D perhaps matches TRBD2 (6 bases). This CDR3 has 17 residues. V lost 5 bases and J 2 bases, leaving 19 bases between the germline ends. From germline, CDR1 is SGHTA and CDR2 FQGNSA. In DNA, the CDR3 is TGTGCCAGCAGCCCTAATCAATTCGGCGGGGCCTACAATGAGCAGTTCTTC. Amino acid sequence: CASSPNQFGGAYNEQFF.

The chain employs TRBV30 and TRBJ1-5; maybe TRBD1 (5 bases). Germline loops: CDR1 GTSNPN, CDR2 SVGIG (reference sequence). The germline V and J ends were trimmed by 0 bases and 7 bases, with 16 bases remaining between them. This CDR3 region has 15 residues. DNA of the CDR3: TGTGCCTGGAGTGTCGGCCCCGGCGGGGGACAGCCCCAGCATTTT. It specifies CAWSVGPGGGQPQHF.

The chain uses TRBV30 and TRBJ1-5; no firm D call. The CDR3 has 13 amino acids. Germline values: CDR1 GTSNPN, CDR2 SVGIG (reference sequence). V was shortened by 3 bases and J by 4 bases, with 10 bases between the two germline ends. The CDR3 DNA follows: TGTGCCTGGAGCCCTGGGAATAATCAGCCCCAGCATTTT. Amino acid sequence: CAWSPGNNQPQHF. Together with reference TRBV30 and TRBJ1-5, the CDR3 gives the full variable domain: SQTIHQWPATLVQPVGSPLSLECTVEGTSNPNLYWYRQAAGRGLQLLFYSVGIGQISSEVPQNLSASRPQDRQFILSSKKLLLSDSGFYLCAWSPGNNQPQHFGDGTRLSIL.

This clone occurred a few times. The V and J genes are TRBV6-1 and TRBJ1-6; D ambiguous. The CDR3 length is 14 residues. V dropped 1 base and J dropped 8 bases, with 9 bases sitting between them. The germline CDR1 and CDR2 sequences are MNHNS and SASEGT. This CDR3 reads CASSEVGVYSPLHF. The CDR3 coding sequence is TGTGCCAGCAGTGAAGTGGGAGTTTATTCACCCCTCCACTTT.

The V and J genes are TRBV7-9 and TRBJ2-3; D is ambiguous. The CDR3 has 13 residues. Germline loops: CDR1 SEHNR, CDR2 FQNEAQ (reference sequence). V was pared by 1 base and J by 8 bases, with 10 bases between. Here the CDR3 reads CASSLGHLSTQYF. The DNA for the CDR3 is TGTGCCAGCAGCTTAGGTCACCTCAGTACGCAGTATTTT.

The chain links TRBV27 to TRBJ2-5, with TRBD1 identical over 8 bases. The J segment lost 2 bases and the V segment lost 5 bases, leaving 10 bases of the junction unmatched. Germline CDR1 and CDR2: MNHEY and SMNVEV (reference sequence). CDR3 length: 16 residues. In DNA form, the CDR3 reads TGTGCCAGCAGTAAAGACAGGGGATATGGACAAGAGACCCAGTACTTC. Translated, it gives CASSKDRGYGQETQYF.

V is TRBV7-2 and J is TRBJ1-4; D is perhaps TRBD1 (6 bases). V lost 5 bases, J lost 12 bases, and 19 bases lay in between. CDR1 and CDR2 from the germline V gene are SGHTA and FQGNSA. The CDR3 sequence is 14 residues long. The CDR3 spells CASSRSWTENELFF. The CDR3, as DNA: TGTGCCAGCAGCCGGAGTTGGACAGAGAATGAACTGTTTTTT. The whole variable domain, filled in from reference TRBV7-2 and TRBJ1-4, reads GAGVSQSPSNKVTEKGKDVELRCDPISGHTALYWYRQSLGQGLEFLIYFQGNSAPDKSGLPSDRFSAERTGGSVSTLTIQRTQQEDSAVYLCASSRSWTENELFFGSGTQLSVL.

This chain uses TRBV5-4 with TRBJ2-7; TRBD2 aligns across 11 bases. Per the germline V gene, CDR1 is SGHNT and CDR2 is YYREEE (reference sequence). V lost 1 base, J lost 4 bases, and 10 bases stayed unmatched. The CDR3 sequence is 17 residues long. As DNA, the CDR3 is TGTGCCAGCAGCTTGCCCCATAGCGGGGGGGATCGGTACGAGCAGTACTTC. This sequence encodes CASSLPHSGGDRYEQYF.

CDR3: CASSLGQGAAGELFF. The CDR3 bases are TGTGCCAGCAGCCTGGGACAGGGGGCCGCCGGGGAGCTGTTTTTT. The V gene is TRBV6-2 or TRBV6-3, the J gene TRBJ2-2, with 12 bases aligning to TRBD1. The CDR3 totals 15 residues. V gave up 6 bases and J gave up 6 bases; unmatched junction bases: 5. Germline CDR1 MNHEY, CDR2 SVGEGT.

This clone turned up a few times. The chain joins TRBV6-6 to TRBJ2-1, with D perhaps matching TRBD1 (5 bases). Germline values: CDR1 MNHNY, CDR2 SVGAGI (reference sequence). There are 15 residues in the CDR3. V was cut by 2 bases and J by 0 bases, with 8 bases left in between. For the CDR3, the DNA is TGTGCCAGCAGTTACGGGGCCCCCTCCTACAATGAGCAGTTCTTC. This codes for CASSYGAPSYNEQFF.

The chain employs TRBV3-1 (or the pseudogene TRBV3-2) and TRBJ1-4; 11 bases map to TRBD1. Per the germline V gene, CDR1 is LGHDT and CDR2 is YNNKEL (reference sequence). The CDR3 length is 16 residues. Trimming removed 3 bases from V and 9 bases from J; junction bases left unmatched: 9. The DNA for the CDR3 is TGTGCCAGCAGCCATCTACCGGGACAGGGGGATCAAAAACTGTTTTTT. This sequence encodes CASSHLPGQGDQKLFF.

The chain uses TRBV10-3 and TRBJ1-1; TRBD1 matches 8 bases. From germline, CDR1 is ENHRY and CDR2 SYGVKD. This CDR3 has 14 residues. Losses at the gene ends were 7 bases for V and 6 bases for J; bases not matched to a gene: 10. The CDR3 protein is CAITKTGEFPEAFF. As DNA, the CDR3 is TGTGCCATCACCAAGACAGGGGAATTCCCTGAAGCTTTCTTT.

This chain uses TRBV19 with TRBJ2-1, with TRBD1 matching over 7 bases. CDR1 is LNHDA, CDR2 SQIVND, per germline (reference sequence). V shed 1 base and J 5 bases; nucleotides not matched to a gene: 5. The length of the CDR3 is 15 residues. For the CDR3, the DNA is TGTGCCAGTAGTATAGTGCCGGGACAGAACAATGAGCAGTTCTTC. Amino acids: CASSIVPGQNNEQFF. Full variable domain (rest looked up from reference TRBV19 and TRBJ2-1): DGGITQSPKYLFRKEGQNVTLSCEQNLNHDAMYWYRQDPGQGLRLIYYSQIVNDFQKGDIAEGYSVSREKKESFPLTVTSAQKNPTAFYLCASSIVPGQNNEQFFGPGTRLTVL.

This clone was seen just once. This chain connects TRBV5-3 to TRBJ1-4, with D possibly matching TRBD1 (6 bases). TRBV5-3 is known as an ORF, though its function is uncertain. The CDR3 length is 23 residues. V was clipped by 3 bases and J by 0 bases, with 33 bases between them. This CDR3 is CARSSPPYTVLRQGPSTNEKLFF. CDR3 DNA: TGTGCCAGAAGCTCGCCCCCATACACGGTTTTGCGGCAGGGGCCTTCAACTAATGAAAAACTGTTTTTT.